The rows below give T cell receptor beta chains drawn from one sample of a study of PD-L1 blockade in urothelial cancer. Measured with immunoSEQ multiplex PCR; TCRdb has only the in-frame clones, and not every one. The sample has tens of thousands of clones, roughly 80% seen once. Sequenced material: PBMCs, taken around atezolizumab (anti-PD-L1) treatment. Every receptor here comes from a man aged 65 to 85 with urothelial cancer. Each CDR3 is given with its conserved first and last residue. The D gene is left open where the match is weak. Not all rows give a size; the values are once, few, many and, for expanded clones, a class.

abundance	len	v_gene	d_gene	j_gene	CDR3aa	CDR3nt
once	13	TRBV29-1	TRBD1	TRBJ2-5	CSADRGLLETQYF	TGCAGCGCGGACAGGGGGCTTTTGGAGACCCAGTACTTC
.	18	TRBV2	.	TRBJ2-3	CASSETLRGFSSTDTQYF	TGTGCCAGCAGTGAGACCCTCAGGGGTTTTTCTAGCACAGATACGCAGTATTTT
.	15	TRBV2	TRBD2	TRBJ2-3	CASSENGRAGDTQYF	TGTGCCAGCAGTGAAAACGGGAGGGCAGGGGATACGCAGTATTTT
.	15	TRBV7-2	.	TRBJ2-7	CASSSIWGAPYEQYF	TGTGCCAGCAGCTCAATCTGGGGAGCCCCCTACGAGCAGTACTTC
.	17	TRBV5-1	TRBD2	TRBJ2-2	CASSLVPAGGGTGELFF	TGCGCCAGCAGCTTGGTCCCAGCGGGAGGCGGCACCGGGGAGCTGTTTTTT
many	15	TRBV6-1	.	TRBJ1-2	CASSEPGLRAAGYTF	TGTGCCAGCAGTGAGCCGGGACTGCGCGCGGCGGGCTACACCTTC
few	13	TRBV18	.	TRBJ1-3	CASSPGTGNTIYF	TGTGCCAGCTCGCCCGGGACAGGAAACACCATATATTTT
.	13	TRBV5-6	.	TRBJ2-7	CASSQGRNYEQYF	TGTGCCAGCAGCCAAGGGAGGAACTACGAGCAGTACTTC
once	17	TRBV15	TRBD1	TRBJ1-2	CATSRLHRDRVNYGYTF	TGTGCCACCAGCAGGTTACACCGGGACAGAGTTAACTATGGCTACACCTTC
.	18	TRBV19	TRBD2	TRBJ2-1	CASSIGTSGRRSYNEQFF	TGTGCCAGTAGTATCGGGACTAGCGGGAGACGGTCCTACAATGAGCAGTTCTTC
.	16	TRBV27	TRBD1	TRBJ2-1	CASSLAGTGVWNEQFF	TGTGCCAGCAGTTTAGCCGGGACAGGGGTTTGGAATGAGCAGTTCTTC
.	13	TRBV4-1	.	TRBJ2-1	CASGSSPYSEQFF	TGCGCCAGCGGGAGTTCCCCCTACAGTGAGCAGTTCTTC
.	14	TRBV6-5	TRBD1	TRBJ1-1	CASSPGTVNTEAFF	TGTGCCAGCAGCCCCGGGACAGTCAACACTGAAGCTTTCTTT
.	15	TRBV5-5	TRBD2	TRBJ2-1	CASSLVLAGSREQFF	TGTGCCAGCAGCTTGGTACTAGCGGGGTCTCGGGAGCAGTTCTTC
.	13	TRBV5-4	.	TRBJ1-2	CASSLEGLYGYTF	TGTGCCAGCAGCTTGGAAGGACTGTATGGCTACACCTTC
.	14	TRBV5-1	.	TRBJ2-3	CASSSVGNTDTQYF	TGCGCCAGCAGCTCGGTCGGGAACACAGATACGCAGTATTTT
once	15	TRBV7-2	TRBD2	TRBJ2-3	CASSPRGGDTDTQYF	TGTGCCAGCAGCCCCCGCGGGGGGGACACAGATACGCAGTATTTT
.	17	TRBV4-2	.	TRBJ1-5	CASSQELAGYSNQPQHF	TGTGCCAGCAGCCAAGAATTAGCAGGGTATAGCAATCAGCCCCAGCATTTT
once	13	TRBV19	TRBD2	TRBJ2-3	CASRRGSQDTQYF	TGTGCCAGTAGACGCGGGAGCCAAGATACGCAGTATTTT
.	12	TRBV27	TRBD1	TRBJ2-7	CASWDRAEEQYF	TGTGCCAGTTGGGACAGGGCAGAAGAGCAGTACTTC
.	15	TRBV28	TRBD2	TRBJ2-1	CASVKVAGGGNEQFF	TGTGCCAGCGTAAAAGTAGCGGGGGGGGGAAATGAGCAGTTCTTC
.	13	TRBV30	TRBD2	TRBJ2-7	CAWRVSGRDEQYF	TGTGCCTGGAGGGTTAGCGGGAGGGACGAGCAGTACTTC
.	12	TRBV28	.	TRBJ1-1	CASGGLNTEAFF	TGTGCCAGCGGGGGCCTGAACACTGAAGCTTTCTTT
.	16	TRBV19	TRBD2	TRBJ2-3	CASSIGLADPRDTQYF	TGTGCCAGTAGTATAGGACTAGCGGACCCACGGGATACGCAGTATTTT
few	15	TRBV27	TRBD1	TRBJ1-6	CASSTGTGLDSPLHF	TGTGCCAGCAGTACCGGGACAGGGCTAGACTCACCCCTCCACTTT
.	13	TRBV11-1	.	TRBJ2-3	CASRLTGTDTQYF	TGTGCCAGCAGGTTGACAGGCACAGATACGCAGTATTTT
.	14	TRBV2	TRBD1	TRBJ2-7	CASIMGQGPYEQYF	TGTGCCAGCATCATGGGACAGGGCCCCTACGAGCAGTACTTC
.	16	TRBV23-1	TRBD1	TRBJ2-3	CASSQDYRGNTDTQYF	TGCGCCAGCAGTCAGGATTACAGGGGAAACACAGATACGCAGTATTTT
medium-sized	15	TRBV7-9	.	TRBJ1-2	CASSLGPNTGYGYTF	TGTGCCAGCAGCTTAGGCCCGAACACGGGATATGGCTACACCTTC
medium-sized	17	TRBV19	TRBD1	TRBJ1-5	CASSTKGTGGRNQPQHF	TGTGCCAGTAGTACAAAAGGGACAGGGGGCCGCAATCAGCCCCAGCATTTT
.	14	TRBV25-1	.	TRBJ2-5	CASSDTGKGETQYF	TGTGCCAGCAGTGATACGGGAAAGGGAGAGACCCAGTACTTC
few	16	TRBV4-1	TRBD1	TRBJ2-1	CASSQGRQGAYNEQFF	TGCGCCAGCAGCCAAGGACGACAGGGTGCCTACAATGAGCAGTTCTTC
few	14	TRBV5-1	.	TRBJ1-2	CASSLFSGGDGYTF	TGCGCCAGCAGCTTGTTCTCAGGAGGAGATGGCTACACCTTC
few	16	TRBV2	TRBD1	TRBJ2-2	CASSVRQGVDPGELFF	TGTGCCAGCAGTGTTCGGCAGGGGGTTGATCCCGGGGAGCTGTTTTTT
.	15	TRBV2	TRBD2	TRBJ2-7	CASTPGTISSYEQYF	TGTGCCAGCACCCCCGGGACTATATCTTCCTACGAGCAGTACTTC
.	15	TRBV25-1	TRBD1	TRBJ1-3	CASSEVTGAGNTIYF	TGTGCCAGCAGTGAAGTGACAGGGGCTGGAAACACCATATATTTT
.	14	TRBV18	.	TRBJ2-1	CASSRGDSYNEQFF	TGTGCCAGCTCACGGGGGGACTCCTACAATGAGCAGTTCTTC
.	16	TRBV7-6	TRBD2	TRBJ2-2	CASSLSGGANTGELFF	TGTGCCAGCAGCTTAAGCGGGGGGGCCAACACCGGGGAGCTGTTTTTT
once	13	TRBV13	.	TRBJ1-2	CASSLERRYGYTF	TGTGCCAGCAGCTTAGAACGTAGATATGGCTACACCTTC
.	16	TRBV7-2	.	TRBJ2-5	CASSLGRGGSQETQYF	TGTGCCAGCAGCTTAGGGCGGGGAGGATCTCAAGAGACCCAGTACTTC
.	15	TRBV19	TRBD1	TRBJ1-4	CASSSGTGVGEKLFF	TGTGCCAGTAGTTCCGGGACAGGGGTAGGAGAAAAACTGTTTTTT
few	17	TRBV5-4	TRBD2	TRBJ2-2	CASSSGTSGGARGELFF	TGTGCCAGCAGCTCGGGGACTAGCGGGGGGGCTCGCGGGGAGCTGTTTTTT
once	11	TRBV20-1	.	TRBJ2-7	CSASGAYEQYF	TGCAGTGCTAGCGGGGCCTACGAGCAGTACTTC
.	16	TRBV27	TRBD2	TRBJ2-3	CASSLLTAAGADTQYF	TGTGCCAGCAGTTTACTCACTGCGGCGGGGGCAGATACGCAGTATTTT
few	11	TRBV18	.	TRBJ2-2	CASDSTGELFF	TGTGCCAGCGACAGCACCGGGGAGCTGTTTTTT
.	11	TRBV29-1	TRBD1	TRBJ2-1	CSAEQGNEQFF	TGCAGCGCCGAACAGGGGAATGAGCAGTTCTTC
medium-sized	16	TRBV5-6	.	TRBJ2-7	CASSLRRGRGSYEQYF	TGTGCCAGCAGCTTGCGGAGGGGAAGGGGATCCTACGAGCAGTACTTC
.	13	TRBV6-5	.	TRBJ1-2	CASSYSDSGGYTF	TGTGCCAGCAGTTACTCCGACAGTGGTGGCTACACCTTC
once	14	TRBV7-3	.	TRBJ2-1	CASSLKHGYNEQFF	TGTGCCAGCAGCTTAAAGCACGGGTACAATGAGCAGTTCTTC
.	17	TRBV18	.	TRBJ2-2	CASSPLSLGGGTGELFF	TGTGCCAGCTCACCTCTCTCTTTAGGAGGAGGCACCGGGGAGCTGTTTTTT
.	14	TRBV30	.	TRBJ2-4	CAWSEQGLTNIQYF	TGTGCCTGGAGTGAGCAGGGCCTAACGAACATTCAGTACTTC
.	15	TRBV19	TRBD2	TRBJ2-7	CASSIVSGGRYEQYF	TGTGCCAGTAGTATAGTTAGCGGGGGTCGCTACGAGCAGTACTTC
.	15	TRBV9	.	TRBJ1-4	CASSPTRFGEEKLFF	TGTGCCAGCAGCCCCACAAGGTTTGGGGAGGAAAAACTGTTTTTT
.	13	TRBV6-5	TRBD1	TRBJ1-6	CASSTTTGAQLHF	TGTGCCAGCAGTACCACTACAGGGGCTCAGCTCCACTTT
.	13	TRBV7-3	.	TRBJ1-2	CASSLRSGDGYTF	TGTGCCAGCAGCTTAAGATCAGGGGATGGCTACACCTTC
.	13	TRBV6-5	TRBD1	TRBJ1-4	CASRDRGYEKLFF	TGTGCCAGCAGGGACAGGGGCTACGAAAAACTGTTTTTT
.	17	TRBV23-1	TRBD2	TRBJ2-3	CASSQTTSREGPDTQYF	TGCGCCAGCAGTCAAACCACCTCCCGGGAGGGCCCAGATACGCAGTATTTT